These 25 T cell receptor beta chains were sequenced from one sample in a study of immune aging and cytomegalovirus after organ transplant. Their cognate antigens are unknown. The time point is: five sample-tagged time points from pre-transplant (day -1) to day 368 post-transplant, pooled. Libraries came from microwell single-cell capture using BD Rhapsody targeted mRNA and AbSeq reagents. TCRdb recomputed calls from the single-cell sequencing reads with MiXCR, one row per CDR3 protein. The data show about 21,000 distinct CDR3 sequences, with more than 35% seen just once and 20% to 30% held by the top ten. The source material was CMV peptide-activated CD4+ and CD8+ T cells sorted from blood, sampled at five time points, pooled. Subset given: sorted CD8+CD137+ and CD4+CD154+ T cells after about 12 h CMV IE-1 peptide stimulation. Receptors were obtained from a female donor who had a heart transplant and CMV viremia.

The J gene is TRBJ2-7, the V gene TRBV15, with TRBD2 matching 8 bases. Per the germline V gene, CDR1 is LNHNV and CDR2 is YYDKDF (reference sequence). The CDR3 extends over 14 amino acids. V lost 1 base to trimming and J lost 6 bases; unmatched junction nucleotides: 5. The CDR3, as DNA: TGTGCCACCAGCAGAGGGCTAGCGGGCACCGAGCAGTACTTC. This translates into CATSRGLAGTEQYF.

The rearrangement joins TRBV5-1 to TRBJ2-7; tentative D call: TRBD1 (6 bases). The germline V gene has CDR1 SGHRS and CDR2 YFSETQ. Trimming stripped 0 bases from V and 1 base from J, with 8 bases between. CDR3 length: 14 residues. The CDR3 here is CASSLAGTSYEQYF. The CDR3 DNA is TGCGCCAGCAGCTTGGCCGGGACATCCTACGAGCAGTACTTC. The full variable domain, rest sourced from reference TRBV5-1 and TRBJ2-7, is KAGVTQTPRYLIKTRGQQVTLSCSPISGHRSVSWYQQTPGQGLQFLFEYFSETQRNKGNFPGRFSGRQFSNSRSEMNVSTLELGDSALYLCASSLAGTSYEQYFGPGTRLTVT.

The J gene is TRBJ1-2, the V gene TRBV30; the D is unclear. CDR1 and CDR2 from the germline V gene are GTSNPN and SVGIG (reference sequence). The CDR3 extends over 14 amino acids. V lost 2 bases, J lost 6 bases, and 16 bases lay in between. This CDR3 is CAWSPWFETDGYTF. CDR3 bases: TGTGCCTGGAGTCCCTGGTTCGAGACCGATGGCTACACCTTC.

Relative to its sample, this clonotype is medium-sized. The J gene is TRBJ2-7, the V gene TRBV28; TRBD2 might be the D (5 bases). Germline lookup yields CDR1 MDHEN and CDR2 SYDVKM. The CDR3 consists of 13 residues. V lost 3 bases and J lost 3, with 9 bases in between. CDR3 residues: CASSFSGIYEQYF. Here the CDR3 DNA reads TGTGCCAGCAGTTTTTCGGGAATCTACGAGCAGTACTTC.

This clonotype has a handful of counts. This chain connects TRBV7-2 to TRBJ1-5; D remains ambiguous. This CDR3 spans 14 amino acids. Germline V gene data show CDR1 as SGHTA and CDR2 as FQGNSA. V was clipped by 1 base and J by 2 bases, with 6 bases between them. This chain's CDR3 is CASSLVSGNQPQHF. The CDR3, as DNA: TGTGCCAGCAGCTTAGTTTCCGGCAATCAGCCCCAGCATTTT.

In this sample, this clonotype turned up many times. This chain connects TRBV28 to TRBJ1-1; D might be TRBD1 (5 bases). V lost 4 bases and J lost 4, with 13 bases in between. Germline-derived CDR1 and CDR2 are MDHEN and SYDVKM. The CDR3 contains 14 residues. CDR3 sequence reads: CASSYPDSSTEAFF. The CDR3 DNA sequence: TGTGCCAGCAGTTACCCCGACAGTAGCACTGAAGCTTTCTTT.

This clonotype was seen many times. The rearrangement uses TRBV28 and TRBJ1-6, with 10 bases aligning to TRBD1. In germline, CDR1 is MDHEN, CDR2 SYDVKM. The length of the CDR3 is 18 residues. The V and J ends lost 7 bases and 0 bases, in that order; junction bases with no gene match: 9. The CDR3 DNA reads TGTGCCAGCAAGACCGAGGACAGGGGGAGCTCCTATAATTCACCCCTCCACTTT. This gives the protein CASKTEDRGSSYNSPLHF.

In its sample, this clonotype was seen many times. The chain is built from TRBV6-1 and TRBJ2-2, with 8 bases that match TRBD2. The V gene end was trimmed by 4 bases and the J gene end by 5 bases; junction bases not matched to a gene: 6. The CDR3 sequence is 15 residues long. Per the germline V gene, CDR1 is MNHNS and CDR2 is SASEGT. This CDR3 reads CASSGPGLVTGELFF. The DNA for the CDR3 is TGTGCCAGCAGTGGCCCGGGACTAGTAACCGGGGAGCTGTTTTTT.

The chain has TRBV11-2 and TRBJ2-2; no clear D gene. Trimming removed 2 bases at V and 7 bases at J, with 5 bases between. The CDR3 length is 12 residues. Germline V CDR1 and CDR2: SGHAT, FQNNGV. CDR3: CASSLRGGELFF. DNA for the CDR3: TGTGCCAGCAGCTTAAGAGGCGGGGAGCTGTTTTTT. Full variable domain (outside the CDR3, taken from reference TRBV11-2 and TRBJ2-2): EAGVAQSPRYKIIEKRQSVAFWCNPISGHATLYWYQQILGQGPKLLIQFQNNGVVDDSQLPKDRFSAERLKGVDSTLKIQPAKLEDSAVYLCASSLRGGELFFGEGSRLTVL.

On this clonotype: One junction end does not reproduce the germline sequence, and a read error may be involved. The chain employs TRBV28 and TRBJ1-2; D possibly corresponds to TRBD1 (6 bases). Germline V CDR1 and CDR2: MDHEN, SYDVKM. CDR3 length equals 14 residues. The CDR3 coding sequence is TGTGCCGGCAGCCTCTCAGGGGAAGCCTATGGCTACACCTTC. It yields the protein CAGSLSGEAYGYTF.

This clonotype appeared a single time. This chain uses TRBV24-1 with TRBJ2-5; the D gene is possibly TRBD1 (6 bases). The CDR3 totals 20 residues. V lost 4 bases to trimming and J lost 0 bases, with 26 bases between them. The germline gives CDR1 KGHDR, CDR2 SFDVKD. The CDR3 DNA reads TGTGCCACCAGTGAGGCCCGAACAGGGCCCATCCGAGAACACCAAGAGACCCAGTACTTC. It is translated as CATSEARTGPIREHQETQYF.

As to this clonotype: At one boundary the junction diverges from the germline segment, which might be a read error. J is TRBJ1-1 and V is TRBV27; 9 bases match TRBD1. CDR1 and CDR2 from the germline V gene are MNHEY and SMNVEV (reference sequence). The CDR3 length is 15 residues. Written as DNA, the CDR3 is TGCGCCAGCAGCCAGGGACAGGGAGAAAACACTGAAGCTCTCTTT. Amino acids: CASSQGQGENTEALF.

This clonotype has a single count. The chain carries TRBV3-1 and TRBJ2-3; no reliable D call. Germline V gene data show CDR1 as LGHDT and CDR2 as YNNKEL (reference sequence). Trimming shortened V by 7 bases and J by 2 bases, and 4 bases separated the two germline ends. This CDR3 comprises 11 residues. CDR3 sequence: CASKATDTQYF. The CDR3 bases are TGTGCCAGCAAAGCCACAGATACGCAGTATTTT.

V gene TRBV6-6 combines with J gene TRBJ2-3, with a weak D call TRBD2 (6 bases). V lost 6 bases to trimming and J lost 4 bases, with 8 bases between them. In germline, CDR1 is MNHNY, CDR2 SVGAGI (reference sequence). This CDR3 comprises 12 residues. Here the CDR3 DNA reads TGTGCCAGCAGCAGACTAGCAGATACGCAGTATTTT. Protein product: CASSRLADTQYF.

The chain is built from TRBV12-3 or TRBV12-4 and TRBJ2-7; D gene uncertain. The CDR3 has 13 amino acids. Deletions cut 3 bases from V and 0 bases from J, with 6 bases between. The DNA for the CDR3 is TGTGCCAGCAGTTTCTCTCGCTCCTACGAGCAGTACTTC. Protein sequence: CASSFSRSYEQYF.

Only a few counts were recorded for this clonotype. The junction departs from the called germline gene at one end, perhaps through a read error. The gene calls are TRBV30 and TRBJ1-4; 8 bases agree with TRBD1. The CDR3 consists of 15 residues. Germline values: CDR1 GTSNPN, CDR2 SVGIG (reference sequence). CDR3 residues: CAWISTGVYNEKLFF. In DNA, the CDR3 is TGCGCCTGGATCTCGACAGGGGTGTATAATGAAAAACTGTTTTTT. The variable domain in full, with the rest retrieved from reference TRBV30 and TRBJ1-4, is SQTIHQWPATLVQPVGSPLSLECTVEGTSNPNLYWYRQAAGRGLQLLFYSVGIGQISSEVPQNLSASRPQDRQFILSSKKLLLSDSGFYLCAWISTGVYNEKLFFGSGTQLSVL.

The CDR3 spells CASSEALWDPPQHF. Written as DNA, the CDR3 is TGTGCCAGCAGTGAAGCCTTATGGGATCCGCCCCAGCATTTT. V and J are TRBV2 and TRBJ1-5; D gene uncertain. Per the germline V gene, CDR1 is SNHLY and CDR2 is FYNNEI. The CDR3 totals 14 residues. V was shortened by 0 bases and J by 9 bases, with 12 bases between the two germline ends.

This clonotype was observed many times. This chain connects TRBV6-5 to TRBJ1-5, with D unresolved. The length of the CDR3 is 12 residues. The germline V and J ends were trimmed by 3 bases and 11 bases, with 11 bases remaining between them. Germline lookup yields CDR1 MNHEY and CDR2 SVGAGI. CDR3 region: CASSYAGQAQHF. The CDR3 bases are TGTGCCAGCAGTTATGCTGGCCAAGCCCAGCATTTT.

This chain joins TRBV28 and TRBJ2-7, with D hard to call. This CDR3 is built from 14 residues. Germline V gives CDR1 MDHEN, CDR2 SYDVKM. V lost 2 bases to trimming and J lost 6 bases, with 14 bases between them. CDR3 nucleotides: TGTGCCAGCAGTTTACTGGCCGAGTGGTTCGAGCAGTACTTC. Translating it yields CASSLLAEWFEQYF.

This clonotype was observed a handful of times. The rearrangement joins TRBV5-1 to TRBJ2-3, with a weak D call TRBD2 (5 bases). The V gene lost 4 bases and the J gene lost 6 bases, with 9 bases spanning the gap. Germline loops: CDR1 SGHRS, CDR2 YFSETQ. This CDR3 has 12 amino acids. The CDR3 loop is CASSPPGDTQYF. CDR3 DNA sequence: TGCGCCAGCAGCCCCCCGGGGGATACGCAGTATTTT.

The sample holds many counts of this clonotype. The V call is TRBV7-8, the J call TRBJ2-1; 7 positions agree with TRBD2. Trimming at V came to 4 bases and at J to 7 bases, leaving 19 bases not matched to a gene. The CDR3 is made up of 18 amino acids. Germline V gene data show CDR1 as SGHVS and CDR2 as FQNEAQ. Written as DNA, the CDR3 is TGTGCCAGCAGCTGGCGGGGTAGCGGGCACCCCAGGGAGAATGAGCAGTTCTTC. This sequence encodes CASSWRGSGHPRENEQFF. The variable domain in full, with the rest retrieved from reference TRBV7-8 and TRBJ2-1, is GAGVSQSPRYKVAKRGQDVALRCDPISGHVSLFWYQQALGQGPEFLTYFQNEAQLDKSGLPSDRFFAERPEGSVSTLKIQRTQQEDSAVYLCASSWRGSGHPRENEQFFGPGTRLTVL.

The chain recombines TRBV10-3 with TRBJ1-4; possible D gene TRBD1, 5 bases. This CDR3 spans 14 amino acids. V was shortened by 3 bases and J by 7 bases, with 12 bases between the two germline ends. CDR1 is ENHRY and CDR2 is SYGVKD in the germline V gene. CDR3 coding DNA: TGTGCCATCAGTGACGACAGCCAGGCTGAAAAACTGTTTTTT. This sequence encodes CAISDDSQAEKLFF.

Comments on this clonotype: Being one base from a much bigger clone, this may be a read error. V gene TRBV28 combines with J gene TRBJ1-5; D possibly corresponds to TRBD1 (6 bases). Between the trimmed V and J ends, which lost 3 bases and 6 bases, there was a span of 9 bases. CDR1 MDHEN and CDR2 SYDVKM come from the germline V gene. The CDR3 contains 13 residues. CDR3 in amino acids: CASSFGGVQPQHF. The DNA for the CDR3 is TGTGCCAGCAGTTTCGGGGGCGTTCAGCCCCAGCATTTT.

At least ten counts were recorded for this clonotype. The chain has TRBV5-6 and TRBJ1-2, with 10 bases aligning to TRBD1. V gave up 2 bases and J gave up 3 bases; unmatched junction bases: 7. Germline values: CDR1 SGHDT, CDR2 YYEEEE. The CDR3 covers 16 residues. The CDR3 sequence is CASSFRQGAVDYGYTF. The CDR3 coding sequence is TGTGCCAGCAGCTTTCGACAGGGGGCGGTGGACTATGGCTACACCTTC.

The rearrangement links TRBV19 to TRBJ2-5; possibly TRBD1 for D (6 bases). Germline CDR1 and CDR2: LNHDA and SQIVND (reference sequence). The CDR3 has 15 residues. V lost 4 bases and J lost 1, with 13 bases in between. CDR3: CASSTHTGRQETQYF. CDR3 nucleotides: TGTGCCAGTAGTACCCACACAGGGCGCCAAGAGACCCAGTACTTC.